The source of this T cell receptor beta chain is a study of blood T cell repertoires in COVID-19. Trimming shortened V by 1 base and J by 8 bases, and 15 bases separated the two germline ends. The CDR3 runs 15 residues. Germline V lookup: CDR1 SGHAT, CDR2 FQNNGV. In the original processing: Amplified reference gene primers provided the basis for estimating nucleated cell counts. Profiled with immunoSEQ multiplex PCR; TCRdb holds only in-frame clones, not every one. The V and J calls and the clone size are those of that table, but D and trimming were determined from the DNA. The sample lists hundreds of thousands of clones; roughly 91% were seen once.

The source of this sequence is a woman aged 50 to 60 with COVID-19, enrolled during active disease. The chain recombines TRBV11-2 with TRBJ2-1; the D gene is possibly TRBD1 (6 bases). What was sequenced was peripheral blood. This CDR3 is CASSLGGQEGDEQFF. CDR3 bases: TGTGCCAGCAGCTTAGGCGGCCAAGAGGGGGATGAGCAGTTCTTC.